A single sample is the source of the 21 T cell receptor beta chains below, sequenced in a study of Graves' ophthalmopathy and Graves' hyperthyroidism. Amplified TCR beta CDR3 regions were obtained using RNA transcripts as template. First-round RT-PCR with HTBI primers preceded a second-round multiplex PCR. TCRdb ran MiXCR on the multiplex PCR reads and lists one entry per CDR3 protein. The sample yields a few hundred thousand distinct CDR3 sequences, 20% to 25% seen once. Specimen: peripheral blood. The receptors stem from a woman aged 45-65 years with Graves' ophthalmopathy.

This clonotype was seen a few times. CDR3 in amino acids: CASRTTDSYEQYF. The CDR3 DNA is TGTGCCAGCAGAACGACAGACTCCTACGAGCAGTACTTC. This chain links TRBV28 with TRBJ2-7; D is possibly TRBD1 (5 bases). V was shortened by 6 bases and J by 0 bases, with 9 bases between the two germline ends. From germline, CDR1 is MDHEN and CDR2 SYDVKM. This CDR3 has 13 residues.

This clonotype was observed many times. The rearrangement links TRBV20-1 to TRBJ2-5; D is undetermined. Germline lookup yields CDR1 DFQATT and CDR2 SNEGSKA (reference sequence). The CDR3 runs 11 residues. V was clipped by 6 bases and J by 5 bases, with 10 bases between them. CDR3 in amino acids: CSAYVGETQYF. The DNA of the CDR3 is TGCAGTGCCTATGTTGGGGAGACCCAGTACTTC.

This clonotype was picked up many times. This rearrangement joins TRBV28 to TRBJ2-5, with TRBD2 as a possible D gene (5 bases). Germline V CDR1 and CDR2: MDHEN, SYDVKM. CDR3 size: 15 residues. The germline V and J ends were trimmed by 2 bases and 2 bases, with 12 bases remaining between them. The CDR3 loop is CASSLSVTGQETQYF. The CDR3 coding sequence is TGTGCCAGCAGTTTAAGTGTAACGGGGCAAGAGACCCAGTACTTC.

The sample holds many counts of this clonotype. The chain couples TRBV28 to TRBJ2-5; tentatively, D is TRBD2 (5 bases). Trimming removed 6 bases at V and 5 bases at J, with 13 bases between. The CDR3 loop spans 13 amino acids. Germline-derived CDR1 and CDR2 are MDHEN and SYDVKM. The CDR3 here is CASRDASIETQYF. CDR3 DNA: TGTGCCAGCAGAGATGCTAGCATTGAGACCCAGTACTTC.

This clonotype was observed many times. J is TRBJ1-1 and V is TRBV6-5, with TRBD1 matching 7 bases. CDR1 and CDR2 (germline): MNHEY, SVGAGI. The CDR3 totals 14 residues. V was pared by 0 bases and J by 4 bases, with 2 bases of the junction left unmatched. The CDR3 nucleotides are TGTGCCAGCAGTTACTCAAGACAGGGCACTGAAGCTTTCTTT. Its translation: CASSYSRQGTEAFF.

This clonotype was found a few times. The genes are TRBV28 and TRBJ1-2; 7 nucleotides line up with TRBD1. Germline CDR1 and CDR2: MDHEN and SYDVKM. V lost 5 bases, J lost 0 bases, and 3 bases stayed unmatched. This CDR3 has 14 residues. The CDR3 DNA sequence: TGTGCCAGCAGTGCGGGGACAGCTAACTATGGCTACACCTTC. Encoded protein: CASSAGTANYGYTF.

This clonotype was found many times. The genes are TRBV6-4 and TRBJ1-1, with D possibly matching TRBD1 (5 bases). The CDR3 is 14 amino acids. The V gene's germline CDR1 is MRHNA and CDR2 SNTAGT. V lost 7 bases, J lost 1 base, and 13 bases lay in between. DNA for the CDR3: TGTGCCAGCACGGGAGGGGCAACGAACACTGAAGCTTTCTTT. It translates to CASTGGATNTEAFF.

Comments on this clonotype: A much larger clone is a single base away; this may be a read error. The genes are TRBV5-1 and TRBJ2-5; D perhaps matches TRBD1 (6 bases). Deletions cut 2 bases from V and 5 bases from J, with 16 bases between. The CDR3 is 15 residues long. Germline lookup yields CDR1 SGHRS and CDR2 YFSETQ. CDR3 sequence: CASSFSSGEWETQYF. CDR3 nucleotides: TGCGCCAGCAGCTTCTCTTCAGGGGAGTGGGAGACCCAGTACTTC.

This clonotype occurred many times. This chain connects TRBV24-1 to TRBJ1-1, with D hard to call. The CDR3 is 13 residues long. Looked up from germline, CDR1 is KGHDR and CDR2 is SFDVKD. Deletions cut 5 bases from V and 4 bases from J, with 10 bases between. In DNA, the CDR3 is TGTGCCACCAGTGTCTGGATGTCCACTGAAGCTTTCTTT. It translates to CATSVWMSTEAFF.

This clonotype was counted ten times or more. CDR3 sequence reads: CASSFSRVQETQYF. The CDR3 coding sequence is TGTGCCAGCAGCTTTTCTAGGGTCCAAGAGACCCAGTACTTC. The chain carries TRBV7-2 and TRBJ2-5, with unresolved D. Germline assignment: CDR1 SGHTA and CDR2 FQGNSA. Trimming removed 3 bases at V and 1 base at J, with 9 bases between. The CDR3 is made up of 14 amino acids.

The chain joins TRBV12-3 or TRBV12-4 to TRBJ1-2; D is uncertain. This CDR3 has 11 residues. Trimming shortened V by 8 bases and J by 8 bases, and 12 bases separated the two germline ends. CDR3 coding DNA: TGTGCCAGCGTATCATTAGGAGGCTACACCTTC. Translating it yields CASVSLGGYTF.

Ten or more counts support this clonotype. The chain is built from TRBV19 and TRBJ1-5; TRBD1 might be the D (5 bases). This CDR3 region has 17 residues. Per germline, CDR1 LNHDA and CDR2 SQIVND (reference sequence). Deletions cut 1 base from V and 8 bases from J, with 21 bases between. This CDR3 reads CASSIATNGAGKEPQHF. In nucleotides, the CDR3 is TGTGCCAGTAGTATAGCCACTAATGGCGCAGGGAAGGAGCCCCAGCATTTT.

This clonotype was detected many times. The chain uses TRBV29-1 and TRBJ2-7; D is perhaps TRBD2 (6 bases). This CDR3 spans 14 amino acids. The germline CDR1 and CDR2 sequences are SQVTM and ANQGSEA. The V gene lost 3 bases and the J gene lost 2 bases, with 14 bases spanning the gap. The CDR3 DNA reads TGCAGCGTTGAGGAGGGAGACTTTCCCTACGAGCAGTACTTC. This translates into CSVEEGDFPYEQYF.

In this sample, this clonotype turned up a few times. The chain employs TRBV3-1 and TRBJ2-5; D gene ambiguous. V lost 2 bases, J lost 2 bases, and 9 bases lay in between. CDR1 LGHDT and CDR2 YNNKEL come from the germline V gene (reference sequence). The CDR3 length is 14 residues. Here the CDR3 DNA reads TGTGCCAGCAGCCAATTTATAGGGCAAGAGACCCAGTACTTC. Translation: CASSQFIGQETQYF.

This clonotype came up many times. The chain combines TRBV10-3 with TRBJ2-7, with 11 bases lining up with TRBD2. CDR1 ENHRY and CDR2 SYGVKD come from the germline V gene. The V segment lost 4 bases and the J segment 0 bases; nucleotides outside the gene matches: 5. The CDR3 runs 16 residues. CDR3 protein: CAISGAGTSGSYEQYF. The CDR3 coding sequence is TGTGCCATCAGTGGCGCCGGGACTAGCGGCTCCTACGAGCAGTACTTC.

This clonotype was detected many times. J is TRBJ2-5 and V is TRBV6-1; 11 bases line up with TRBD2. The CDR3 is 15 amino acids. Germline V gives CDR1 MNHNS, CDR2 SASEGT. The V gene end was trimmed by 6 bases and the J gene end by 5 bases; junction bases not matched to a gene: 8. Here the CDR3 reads CASSPTSGIWETQYF. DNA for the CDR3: TGTGCCAGCAGCCCGACTAGCGGGATATGGGAGACCCAGTACTTC.

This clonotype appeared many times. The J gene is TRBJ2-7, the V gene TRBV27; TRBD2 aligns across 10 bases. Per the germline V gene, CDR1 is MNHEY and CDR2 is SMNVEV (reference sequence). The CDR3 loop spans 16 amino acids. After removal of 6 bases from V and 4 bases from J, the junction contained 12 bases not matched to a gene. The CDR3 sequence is CASSPIMLAGVYEQYF. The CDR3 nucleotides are TGTGCCAGCAGCCCCATCATGCTAGCGGGAGTGTACGAGCAGTACTTC.

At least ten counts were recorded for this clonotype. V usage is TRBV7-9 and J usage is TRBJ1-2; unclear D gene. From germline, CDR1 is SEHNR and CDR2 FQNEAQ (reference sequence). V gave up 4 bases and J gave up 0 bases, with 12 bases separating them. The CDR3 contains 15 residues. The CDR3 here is CASSSSGLSNYGYTF. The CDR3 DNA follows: TGTGCCAGCAGCTCGAGTGGACTCTCTAACTATGGCTACACCTTC.

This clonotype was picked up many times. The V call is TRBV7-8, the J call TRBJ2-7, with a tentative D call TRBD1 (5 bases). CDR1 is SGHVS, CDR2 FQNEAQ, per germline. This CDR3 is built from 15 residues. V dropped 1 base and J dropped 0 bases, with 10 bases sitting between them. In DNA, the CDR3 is TGTGCCAGCAGCTTAGAAGGGGCCCGCTCCTACGAGCAGTACTTC. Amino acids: CASSLEGARSYEQYF.

The CDR3 bases are TGCAGTGCCGTAAGGACTCTTACCAACGGAGAGACCCAGTACTTC. Residues: CSAVRTLTNGETQYF. The rearrangement links TRBV20-1 to TRBJ2-5; D possibly corresponds to TRBD2 (5 bases). This CDR3 comprises 15 residues. The V end lost 6 bases, the J end lost 4 bases, and 21 bases lay between the germline ends. Germline V lookup: CDR1 DFQATT, CDR2 SNEGSKA (reference sequence).

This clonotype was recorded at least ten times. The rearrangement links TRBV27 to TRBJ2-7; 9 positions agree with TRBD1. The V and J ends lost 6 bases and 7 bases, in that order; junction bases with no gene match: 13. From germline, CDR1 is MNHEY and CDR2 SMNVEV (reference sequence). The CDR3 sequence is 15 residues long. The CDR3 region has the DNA TGTGCCAGCAGCCAAACGGGACAGGGTCATCGAGAGCAGTACTTC. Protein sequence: CASSQTGQGHREQYF.